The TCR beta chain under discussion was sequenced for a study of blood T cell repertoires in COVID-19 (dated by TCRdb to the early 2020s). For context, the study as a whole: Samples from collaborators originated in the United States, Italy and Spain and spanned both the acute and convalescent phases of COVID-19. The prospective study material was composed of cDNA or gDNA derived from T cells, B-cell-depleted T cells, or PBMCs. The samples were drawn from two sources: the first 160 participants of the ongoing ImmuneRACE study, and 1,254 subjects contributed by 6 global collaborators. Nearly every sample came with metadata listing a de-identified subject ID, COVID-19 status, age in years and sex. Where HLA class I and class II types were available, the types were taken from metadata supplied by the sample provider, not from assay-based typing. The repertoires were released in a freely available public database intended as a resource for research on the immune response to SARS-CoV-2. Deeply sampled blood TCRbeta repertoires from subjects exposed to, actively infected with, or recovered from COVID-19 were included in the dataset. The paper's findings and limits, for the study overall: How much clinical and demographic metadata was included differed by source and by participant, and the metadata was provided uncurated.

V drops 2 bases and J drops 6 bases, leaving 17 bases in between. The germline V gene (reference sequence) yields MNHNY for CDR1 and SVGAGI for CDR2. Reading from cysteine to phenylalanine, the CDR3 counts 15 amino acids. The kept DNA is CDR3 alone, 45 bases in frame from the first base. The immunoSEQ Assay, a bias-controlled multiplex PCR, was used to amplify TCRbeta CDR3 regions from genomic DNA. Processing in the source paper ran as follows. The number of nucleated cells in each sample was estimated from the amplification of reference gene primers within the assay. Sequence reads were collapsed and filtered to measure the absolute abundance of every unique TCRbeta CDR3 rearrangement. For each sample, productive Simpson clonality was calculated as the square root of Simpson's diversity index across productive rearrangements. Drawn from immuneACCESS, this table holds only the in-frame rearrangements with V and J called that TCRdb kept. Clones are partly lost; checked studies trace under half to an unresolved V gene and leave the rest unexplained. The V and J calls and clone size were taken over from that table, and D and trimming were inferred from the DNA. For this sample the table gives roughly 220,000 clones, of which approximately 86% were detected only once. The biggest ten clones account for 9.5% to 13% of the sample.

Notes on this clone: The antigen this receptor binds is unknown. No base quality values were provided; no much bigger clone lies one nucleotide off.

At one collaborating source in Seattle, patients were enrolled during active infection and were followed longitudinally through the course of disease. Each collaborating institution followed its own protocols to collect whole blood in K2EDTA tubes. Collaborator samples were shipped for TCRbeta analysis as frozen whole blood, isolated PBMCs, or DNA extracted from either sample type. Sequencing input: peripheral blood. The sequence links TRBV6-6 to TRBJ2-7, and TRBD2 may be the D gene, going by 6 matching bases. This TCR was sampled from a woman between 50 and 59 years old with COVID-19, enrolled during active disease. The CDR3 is CASSYGWRGKAEQYF. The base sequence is TGTGCCAGCAGTTACGGTTGGAGGGGAAAGGCCGAGCAGTACTTC.